Each of the 8 T cell receptor beta chains below was sequenced from the same sample in a study of vaccination effects on CD4 cells after COVID-19. The table came from immunoSEQ multiplex PCR; TCRdb's copy has only in-frame clones and leaves some out. The sample lists about 46,000 clones; 60% to 80% were seen once. Isolating CD4+ T cells followed ten to eleven days of culture. Which antigens these TCRs recognize remains unknown. This specimen was CD4+ T cells from PBMCs cultured without peptide, taken before COVID-19 vaccination. The receptors stem from a human donor who had a prior SARS-CoV-2 infection.

This clone was seen more than once but under ten times. The chain recombines TRBV2 with TRBJ1-2; D may be TRBD1 (5 bases). There are 15 residues in the CDR3. The germline V and J ends were trimmed by 4 bases and 0 bases, with 12 bases remaining between them. Germline V gives CDR1 SNHLY, CDR2 FYNNEI. CDR3 coding DNA: TGTGCCAGCAGTGTATTCGACAGAGCTAACTATGGCTACACCTTC. It specifies CASSVFDRANYGYTF. Full variable domain (rest looked up from reference TRBV2 and TRBJ1-2): EPEVTQTPSHQVTQMGQEVILRCVPISNHLYFYWYRQILGQKVEFLVSFYNNEISEKSEIFDDQFSVERPDGSNFTLKIRSTKLEDSAMYFCASSVFDRANYGYTFGSGTRLTVV.

This clone was detected only a few times. V is TRBV3-1 (or the pseudogene TRBV3-2) and J is TRBJ2-5; D is possibly TRBD1 or TRBD2 (6 bases each). Germline values: CDR1 LGHDT, CDR2 YNNKEL (reference sequence). The V and J ends lost 3 bases and 3 bases respectively, with 11 bases between them. The CDR3 runs to 14 residues. In nucleotides, the CDR3 is TGTGCCAGCAGCCACCTCGGGGGCGAAGAGACCCAGTACTTC. As protein: CASSHLGGEETQYF.

This clone was seen just once. This chain connects TRBV10-3 to TRBJ1-5; no firm D call. Trimming stripped 5 bases from V and 5 bases from J, with 7 bases between. The CDR3 is 12 residues long. Per the germline V gene, CDR1 is ENHRY and CDR2 is SYGVKD. This CDR3 reads CAISPPHQPQHF. The CDR3 region has the DNA TGTGCCATCAGTCCACCCCATCAGCCCCAGCATTTT.

This clone was observed a handful of times. The chain combines TRBV24-1 with TRBJ2-3; possible D gene TRBD2, 6 bases. V gave up 0 bases and J gave up 4 bases, with 7 bases separating them. The CDR3 length is 14 residues. Looked up from germline, CDR1 is KGHDR and CDR2 is SFDVKD. In DNA form, the CDR3 reads TGTGCCACCAGTGATTTGTGGAGGGCAGATACGCAGTATTTT. Translation gives CATSDLWRADTQYF.

Written as DNA, the CDR3 is TGTGCCAGCAGCTTGGAGGTCCGGGGCCGCGGCTATGGCTACACCTTC. Translating gives CASSLEVRGRGYGYTF. The chain joins TRBV5-4 to TRBJ1-2, with a weak D call TRBD1 (5 bases). The CDR3 spans 16 residues. The V end lost 0 bases, the J end lost 4 bases, and 16 bases lay between the germline ends. Germline CDR1 and CDR2: SGHNT and YYREEE (reference sequence).

The J gene is TRBJ2-5, the V gene TRBV6-5, with TRBD2 matching over 10 bases. The CDR3 has 15 amino acids. CDR1 is MNHEY and CDR2 is SVGAGI in the germline V gene. V dropped 8 bases and J dropped 5; count of bases not matched to a gene: 11. This CDR3 reads CASHNSGGAEETQYF. The CDR3 DNA is TGTGCCAGCCATAACAGCGGGGGGGCGGAGGAGACCCAGTACTTC.

This chain uses TRBV6-6 with TRBJ1-1; D gene unclear. This CDR3 region has 13 residues. Between the trimmed V and J ends, which lost 6 bases and 3 bases, there was a span of 11 bases. Germline lookup yields CDR1 MNHNY and CDR2 SVGAGI (reference sequence). The CDR3 DNA follows: TGTGCCAGCAGCGCCGGTCCGGACACTGAAGCTTTCTTT. This codes for CASSAGPDTEAFF.

V usage is TRBV9 and J usage is TRBJ1-3; D ambiguous. Trimming stripped 4 bases from V and 0 bases from J, with 11 bases between. This CDR3 comprises 15 residues. Germline-derived CDR1 and CDR2 are SGDLS and YYNGEE. In nucleotides, the CDR3 is TGTGCCAGCAGCTCCAACGTGGACTCTGGAAACACCATATATTTT. Protein sequence: CASSSNVDSGNTIYF.